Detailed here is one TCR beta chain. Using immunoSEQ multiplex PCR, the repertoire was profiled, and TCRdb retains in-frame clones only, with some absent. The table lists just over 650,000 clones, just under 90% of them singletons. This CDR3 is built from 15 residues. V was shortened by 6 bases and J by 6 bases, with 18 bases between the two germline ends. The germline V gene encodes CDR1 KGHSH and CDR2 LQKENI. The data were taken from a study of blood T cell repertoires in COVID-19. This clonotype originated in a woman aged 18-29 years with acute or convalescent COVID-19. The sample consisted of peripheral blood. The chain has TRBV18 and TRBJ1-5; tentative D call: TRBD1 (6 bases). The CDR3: CASSLGGAGRQPQHF. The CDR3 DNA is TGTGCCAGCTCGCTGGGGGGGGCTGGGCGTCAGCCCCAGCATTTT.